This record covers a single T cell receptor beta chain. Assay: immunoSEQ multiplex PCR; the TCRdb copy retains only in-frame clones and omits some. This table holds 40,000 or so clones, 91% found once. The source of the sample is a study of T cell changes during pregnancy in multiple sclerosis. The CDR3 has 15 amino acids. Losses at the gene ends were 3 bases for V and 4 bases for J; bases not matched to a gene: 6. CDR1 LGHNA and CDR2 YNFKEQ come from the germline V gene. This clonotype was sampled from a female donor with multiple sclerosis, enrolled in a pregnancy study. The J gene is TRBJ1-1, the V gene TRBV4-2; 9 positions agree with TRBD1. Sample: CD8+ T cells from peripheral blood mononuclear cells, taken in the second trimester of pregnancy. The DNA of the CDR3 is TGTGCCAGCAGCCAGGGGACAGGGCAGGGCACTGAAGCTTTCTTT. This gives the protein CASSQGTGQGTEAFF.